This T cell receptor (beta chain) was profiled in a study of T-cell reconstitution after alpha-beta-depleted transplantation in children. Unique molecular identifiers tagged the TCRbeta library. TCRdb reanalysed the PCR reads using MiXCR and keeps one entry per CDR3 protein. This table has about 440,000 distinct CDR3 sequences, 43% appearing once. Concerning this clonotype itself: Its antigen is unidentified.

Broader study findings: TCRbeta diversity was high at day 60 in some patients (a result of surviving recipient T cells and thymic progenitors). T cells produced anew were the main source of T-cell counts and diversity one year after transplant.

This CDR3 contains 12 residues. The V and J ends lost 6 bases and 6 bases, in that order; junction bases with no gene match: 5. This receptor was taken from a girl aged 2 to 9 with aplastic anemia, due to receive a stem cell transplant. Specimen: PBMCs, collected before TCRalphabeta/CD19-depleted stem cell transplant. The chain carries TRBV12-3 or TRBV12-4 and TRBJ2-7, with TRBD2 matching over 7 bases. The CDR3 coding sequence is TGTGCCAGCAGGCGAGGGGAGGGCGAGCAGTACTTC. Protein product: CASRRGEGEQYF.